The clone carrying this TCR beta chain is a singleton in its sample. Its matching antigen is unknown. The assay used was immunoSEQ (version v3.0), run at survey level. TCRdb's copy holds only in-frame clones and misses some; the assay was immunoSEQ multiplex PCR. The table has some 10,000 clones, roughly 91% seen once. The CDR3 is 16 residues long. Deletions cut 3 bases from V and 8 bases from J, with 20 bases between. In germline, CDR1 is GTSNPN, CDR2 SVGIG (reference sequence). In the United States, treatment was given to all participants with HIV. The sample comes from a study of long-term antiretroviral therapy in people with HIV. Notes on the study in general: HIV repertoires spanned tighter CDR3 length ranges than controls did. ART was followed by higher diversity that remained below transplant donor controls.

The rearrangement links TRBV30 to TRBJ1-6; possibly TRBD1 for D (5 bases). Sequences were derived from unsorted PBMCs, sampled 0.2 years before starting antiretroviral therapy. The clonotype originates from a woman aged 35 to 49 with HIV. CDR3 sequence: CAWRGRGVLNYSPLHF. Written as DNA, the CDR3 is TGTGCCTGGAGGGGACGGGGGGTCCTGAATTATTCACCCCTCCACTTT.